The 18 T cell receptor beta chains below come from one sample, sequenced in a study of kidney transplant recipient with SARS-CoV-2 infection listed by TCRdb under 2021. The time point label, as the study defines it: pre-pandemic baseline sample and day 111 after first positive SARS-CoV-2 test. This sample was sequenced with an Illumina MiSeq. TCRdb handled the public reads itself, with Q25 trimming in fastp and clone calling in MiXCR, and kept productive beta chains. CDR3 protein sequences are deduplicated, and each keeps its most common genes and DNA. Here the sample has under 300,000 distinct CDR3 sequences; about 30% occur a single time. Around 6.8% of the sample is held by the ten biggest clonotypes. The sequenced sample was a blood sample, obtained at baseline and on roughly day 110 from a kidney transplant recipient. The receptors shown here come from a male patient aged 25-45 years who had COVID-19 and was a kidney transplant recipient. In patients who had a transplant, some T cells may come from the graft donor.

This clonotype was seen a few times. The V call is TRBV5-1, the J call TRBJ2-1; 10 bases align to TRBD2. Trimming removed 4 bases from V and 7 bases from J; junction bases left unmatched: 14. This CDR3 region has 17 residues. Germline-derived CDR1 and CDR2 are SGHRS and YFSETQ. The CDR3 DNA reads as TGCGCCAGCAGCCTAATAGAGCGGGGGGGCCGGTGGAATGAGCAGTTCTTC. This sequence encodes CASSLIERGGRWNEQFF. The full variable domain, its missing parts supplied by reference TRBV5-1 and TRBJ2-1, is KAGVTQTPRYLIKTRGQQVTLSCSPISGHRSVSWYQQTPGQGLQFLFEYFSETQRNKGNFPGRFSGRQFSNSRSEMNVSTLELGDSALYLCASSLIERGGRWNEQFFGPGTRLTVL.

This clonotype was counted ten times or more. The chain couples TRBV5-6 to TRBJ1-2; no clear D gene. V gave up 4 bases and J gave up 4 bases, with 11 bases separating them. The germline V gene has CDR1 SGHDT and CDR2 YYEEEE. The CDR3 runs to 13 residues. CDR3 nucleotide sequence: TGTGCCAGCAGCGCCCAGGATTTCTATGGCTACACCTTC. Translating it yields CASSAQDFYGYTF.

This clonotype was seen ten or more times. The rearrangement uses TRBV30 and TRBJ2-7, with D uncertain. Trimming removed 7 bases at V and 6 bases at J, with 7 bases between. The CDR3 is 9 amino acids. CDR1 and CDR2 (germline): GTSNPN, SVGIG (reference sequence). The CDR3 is CASKCEQYF. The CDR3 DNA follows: TGTGCCTCCAAGTGCGAGCAGTACTTC.

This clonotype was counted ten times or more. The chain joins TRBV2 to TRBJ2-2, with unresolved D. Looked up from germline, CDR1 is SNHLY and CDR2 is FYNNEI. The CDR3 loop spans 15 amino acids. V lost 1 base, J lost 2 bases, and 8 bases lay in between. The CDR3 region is CASSEERRNTGELFF. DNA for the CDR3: TGTGCCAGCAGTGAAGAGAGGAGAAACACCGGGGAGCTGTTTTTT.

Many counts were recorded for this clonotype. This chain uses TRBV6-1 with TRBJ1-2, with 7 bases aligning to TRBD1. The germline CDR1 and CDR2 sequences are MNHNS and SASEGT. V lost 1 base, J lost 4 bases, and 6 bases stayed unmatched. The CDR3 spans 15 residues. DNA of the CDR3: TGTGCCAGCAGTGAAGAGGTCAGGGGGAGCTATGGCTACACCTTC. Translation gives CASSEEVRGSYGYTF.

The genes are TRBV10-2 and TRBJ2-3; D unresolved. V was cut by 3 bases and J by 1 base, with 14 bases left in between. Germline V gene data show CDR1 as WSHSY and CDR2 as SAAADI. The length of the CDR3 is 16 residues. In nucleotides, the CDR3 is TGCGCCAGCAGTGAAGGGATTAGAGTCGGCACAGATACGCAGTATTTT. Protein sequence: CASSEGIRVGTDTQYF.

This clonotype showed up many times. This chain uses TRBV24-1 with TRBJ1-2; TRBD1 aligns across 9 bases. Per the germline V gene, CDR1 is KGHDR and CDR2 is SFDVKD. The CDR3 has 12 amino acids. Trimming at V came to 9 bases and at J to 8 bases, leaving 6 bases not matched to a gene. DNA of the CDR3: TGTGCCACCGCCGACAGGGGGGGAGGCTACACCTTC. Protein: CATADRGGGYTF.

The CDR3 loop reads CSARKRGNPYNEQFF. CDR3 DNA sequence: TGCAGTGCTAGGAAACGGGGGAATCCCTACAATGAGCAGTTCTTC. The V and J genes are TRBV20-1 and TRBJ2-1; perhaps TRBD2 as D (6 bases). This CDR3 has 15 amino acids. V was trimmed by 3 bases and J by 2 bases, leaving 14 bases between them. The germline V gene has CDR1 DFQATT and CDR2 SNEGSKA (reference sequence).

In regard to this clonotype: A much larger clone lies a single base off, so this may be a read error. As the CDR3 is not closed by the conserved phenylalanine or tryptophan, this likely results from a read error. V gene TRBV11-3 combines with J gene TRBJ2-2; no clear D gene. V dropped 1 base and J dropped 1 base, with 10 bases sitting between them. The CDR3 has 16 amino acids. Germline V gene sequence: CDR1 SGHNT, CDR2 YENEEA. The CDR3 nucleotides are TGTGCCAGCAGCTTAGGTGACCCACTGAACACCGGGGAGCTGTTTCTT. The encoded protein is CASSLGDPLNTGELFL.

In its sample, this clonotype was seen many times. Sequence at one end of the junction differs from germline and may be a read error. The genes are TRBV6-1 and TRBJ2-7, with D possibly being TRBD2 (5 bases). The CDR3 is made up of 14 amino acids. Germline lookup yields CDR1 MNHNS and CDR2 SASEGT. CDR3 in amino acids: CASSEAGSPPTTNF. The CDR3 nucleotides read TGTGCCAGCAGTGAAGCGGGTAGTCCCCCGACTACGAACTTC.

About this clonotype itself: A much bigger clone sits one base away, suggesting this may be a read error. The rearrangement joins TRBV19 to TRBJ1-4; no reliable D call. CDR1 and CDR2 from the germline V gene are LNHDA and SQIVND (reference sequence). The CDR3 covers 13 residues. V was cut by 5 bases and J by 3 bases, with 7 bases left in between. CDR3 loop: CASSGVSNEKLFF. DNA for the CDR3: TGTGCCAGTAGTGGGGTATCTAATGAAAAACTGTTTTTT.

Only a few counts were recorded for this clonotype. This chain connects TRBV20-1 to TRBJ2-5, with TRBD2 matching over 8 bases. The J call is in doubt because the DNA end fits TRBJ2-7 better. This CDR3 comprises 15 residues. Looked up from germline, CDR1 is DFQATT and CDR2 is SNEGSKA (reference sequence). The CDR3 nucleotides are TGCAGTGCCTCCAGTCCTGGACTAGCCTCCTACGAGCAGTACTTC. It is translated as CSASSPGLASYEQYF.

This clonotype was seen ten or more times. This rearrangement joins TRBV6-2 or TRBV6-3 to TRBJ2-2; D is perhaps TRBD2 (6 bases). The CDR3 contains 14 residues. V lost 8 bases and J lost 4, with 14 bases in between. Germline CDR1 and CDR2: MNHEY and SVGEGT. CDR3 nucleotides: TGTGCCAGCCGTCCTGGGGGGTCCACCGGGGAGCTGTTTTTT. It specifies CASRPGGSTGELFF.

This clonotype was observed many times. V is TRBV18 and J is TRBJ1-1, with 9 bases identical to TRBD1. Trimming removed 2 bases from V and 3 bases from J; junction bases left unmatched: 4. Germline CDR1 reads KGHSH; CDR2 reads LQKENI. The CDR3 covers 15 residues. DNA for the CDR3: TGTGCCAGCTCACCAGGGACAGGGCTAGACACTGAAGCTTTCTTT. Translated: CASSPGTGLDTEAFF.

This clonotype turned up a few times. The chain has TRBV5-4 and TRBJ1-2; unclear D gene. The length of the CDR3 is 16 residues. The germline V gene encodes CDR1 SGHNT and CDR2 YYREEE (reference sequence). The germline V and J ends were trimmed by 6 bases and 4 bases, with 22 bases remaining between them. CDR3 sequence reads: CASIGLVPGKTYGYTF. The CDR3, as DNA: TGTGCCAGCATAGGCCTCGTACCAGGAAAGACCTATGGCTACACCTTC.

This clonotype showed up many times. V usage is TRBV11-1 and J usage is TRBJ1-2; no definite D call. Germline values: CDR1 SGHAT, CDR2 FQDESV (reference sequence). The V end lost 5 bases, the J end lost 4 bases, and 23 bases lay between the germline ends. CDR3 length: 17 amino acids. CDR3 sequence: CASSAKDKAGKTYGYTF. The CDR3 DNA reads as TGTGCCAGCAGCGCTAAAGATAAGGCTGGAAAGACCTATGGCTACACCTTC.

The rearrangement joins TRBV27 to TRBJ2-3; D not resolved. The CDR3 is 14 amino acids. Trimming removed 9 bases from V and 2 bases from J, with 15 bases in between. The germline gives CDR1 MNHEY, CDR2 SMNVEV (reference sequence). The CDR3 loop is CASRTVSHTDTQYF. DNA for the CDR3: TGTGCCAGTCGCACGGTGAGCCACACAGATACGCAGTATTTT.

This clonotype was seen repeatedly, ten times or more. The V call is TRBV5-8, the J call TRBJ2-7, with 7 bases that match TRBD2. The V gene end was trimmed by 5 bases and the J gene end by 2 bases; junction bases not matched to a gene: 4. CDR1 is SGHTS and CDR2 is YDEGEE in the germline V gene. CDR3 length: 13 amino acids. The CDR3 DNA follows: TGTGCCAGCAGAAAAGGACTAGCCTACGAGCAGTACTTC. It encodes CASRKGLAYEQYF.